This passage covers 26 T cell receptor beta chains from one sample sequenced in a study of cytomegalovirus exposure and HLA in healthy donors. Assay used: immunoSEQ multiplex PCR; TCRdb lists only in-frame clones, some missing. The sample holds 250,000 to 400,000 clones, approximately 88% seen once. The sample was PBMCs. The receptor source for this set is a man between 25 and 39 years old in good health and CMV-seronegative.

The CDR3 is CASSYTLTGSTDTQYF. The CDR3 DNA reads as TGTGCCAGCAGTTACACCTTGACAGGCAGCACAGATACGCAGTATTTT. The V call is TRBV6-5, the J call TRBJ2-3, with TRBD1 as a possible D gene (6 bases). The CDR3 contains 16 residues. The V gene lost 2 bases and the J gene lost 0 bases, with 12 bases spanning the gap. The V gene's germline CDR1 is MNHEY and CDR2 SVGAGI.

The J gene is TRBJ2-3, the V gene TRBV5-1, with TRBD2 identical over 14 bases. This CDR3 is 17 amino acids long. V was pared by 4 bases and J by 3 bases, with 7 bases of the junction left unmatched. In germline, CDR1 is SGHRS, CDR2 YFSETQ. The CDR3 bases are TGCGCCAGCAGCACAAAGCGACTAGCGGGGGGGACAGATACGCAGTATTTT. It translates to CASSTKRLAGGTDTQYF.

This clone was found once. The DNA for the CDR3 is TGTGCCAGCAGGGGGGACACAAACTACAATGAGCAGTTCTTC. The encoded protein is CASRGDTNYNEQFF. The rearrangement joins TRBV6-5 to TRBJ2-1; D possibly corresponds to TRBD1 (6 bases). This CDR3 contains 14 residues. CDR1 and CDR2 (germline): MNHEY, SVGAGI. Trimming took 6 bases from V and 3 from J, leaving 12 bases between them.

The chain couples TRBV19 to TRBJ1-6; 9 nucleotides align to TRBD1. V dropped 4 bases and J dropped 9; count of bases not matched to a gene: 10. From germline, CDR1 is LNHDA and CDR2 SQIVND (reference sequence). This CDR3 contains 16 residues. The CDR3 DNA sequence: TGTGCCAGTAGTAGGGGAACGACAGGGGGTACTTCACCCCTCCACTTT. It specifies CASSRGTTGGTSPLHF.

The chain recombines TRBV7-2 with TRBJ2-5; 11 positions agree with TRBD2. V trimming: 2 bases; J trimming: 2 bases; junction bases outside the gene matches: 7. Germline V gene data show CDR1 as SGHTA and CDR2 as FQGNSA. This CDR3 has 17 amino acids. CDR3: CASSLPRVAGGQETQYF. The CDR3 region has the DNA TGTGCCAGCAGCTTACCACGGGTAGCGGGGGGGCAAGAGACCCAGTACTTC.

This CDR3 reads CASSEFRLAGVETQYF. DNA of the CDR3: TGTGCCAGCAGTGAATTTCGACTAGCGGGGGTAGAGACCCAGTACTTC. The chain is built from TRBV6-1 and TRBJ2-5; the match to TRBD2 covers 12 bases. J lost 4 bases, V lost 2 bases, and 5 bases had no gene match. The CDR3 extends over 16 amino acids. CDR1 and CDR2 from the germline V gene are MNHNS and SASEGT.

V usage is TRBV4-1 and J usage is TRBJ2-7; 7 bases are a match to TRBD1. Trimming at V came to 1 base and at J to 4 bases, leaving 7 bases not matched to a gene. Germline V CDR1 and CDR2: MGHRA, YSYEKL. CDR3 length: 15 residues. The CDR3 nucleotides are TGCGCCAGCAGCCAAGGACAGGGTGGAACTTACGAGCAGTACTTC. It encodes CASSQGQGGTYEQYF.

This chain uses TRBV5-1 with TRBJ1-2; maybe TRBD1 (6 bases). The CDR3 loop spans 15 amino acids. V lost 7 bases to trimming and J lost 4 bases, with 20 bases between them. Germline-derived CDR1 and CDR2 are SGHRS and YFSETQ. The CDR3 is CASSPPATGSYGYTF. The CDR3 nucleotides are TGCGCCAGCTCCCCACCTGCTACAGGGAGCTATGGCTACACCTTC. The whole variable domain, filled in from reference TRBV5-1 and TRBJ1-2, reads KAGVTQTPRYLIKTRGQQVTLSCSPISGHRSVSWYQQTPGQGLQFLFEYFSETQRNKGNFPGRFSGRQFSNSRSEMNVSTLELGDSALYLCASSPPATGSYGYTFGSGTRLTVV.

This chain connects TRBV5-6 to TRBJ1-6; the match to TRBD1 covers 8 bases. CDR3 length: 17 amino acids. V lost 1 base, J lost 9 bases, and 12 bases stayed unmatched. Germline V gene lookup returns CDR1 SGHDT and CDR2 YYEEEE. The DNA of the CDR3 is TGTGCCAGCAGCTTGACCGGGACAGGCGTAGGGGGTTCACCCCTCCACTTT. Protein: CASSLTGTGVGGSPLHF.

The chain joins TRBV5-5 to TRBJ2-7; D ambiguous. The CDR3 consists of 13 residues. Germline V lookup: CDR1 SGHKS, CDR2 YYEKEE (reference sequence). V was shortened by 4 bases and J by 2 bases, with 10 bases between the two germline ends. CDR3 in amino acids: CASSPARTYEQYF. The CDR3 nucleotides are TGTGCCAGCAGCCCTGCCAGGACCTACGAGCAGTACTTC.

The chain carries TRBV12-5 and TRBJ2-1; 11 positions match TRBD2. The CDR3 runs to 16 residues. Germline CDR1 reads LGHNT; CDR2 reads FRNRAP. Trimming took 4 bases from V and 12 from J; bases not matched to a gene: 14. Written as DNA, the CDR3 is TGTGCTAGTGGTTCCCCCGGGACTAGCGGCCTCGTTACGCAGTTCTTC. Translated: CASGSPGTSGLVTQFF.

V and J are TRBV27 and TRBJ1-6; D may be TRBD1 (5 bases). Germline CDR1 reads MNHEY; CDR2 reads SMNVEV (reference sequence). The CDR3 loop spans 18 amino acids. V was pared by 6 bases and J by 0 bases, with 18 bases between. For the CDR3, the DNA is TGTGCCAGCAGCCCGAAGGACACCCCAAGCTCCTATAATTCACCCCTCCACTTT. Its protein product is CASSPKDTPSSYNSPLHF.

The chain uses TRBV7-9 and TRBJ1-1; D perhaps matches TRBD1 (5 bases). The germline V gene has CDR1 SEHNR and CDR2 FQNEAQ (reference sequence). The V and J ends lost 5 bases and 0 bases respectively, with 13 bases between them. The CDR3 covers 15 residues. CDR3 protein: CASSGAGTVNTEAFF. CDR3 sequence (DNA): TGTGCCAGCAGCGGGGCCGGGACTGTGAACACTGAAGCTTTCTTT.

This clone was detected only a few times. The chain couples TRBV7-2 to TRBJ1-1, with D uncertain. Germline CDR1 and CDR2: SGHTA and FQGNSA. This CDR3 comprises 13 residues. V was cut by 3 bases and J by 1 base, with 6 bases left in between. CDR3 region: CASSFGRNTEAFF. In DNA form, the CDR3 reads TGTGCCAGCAGCTTCGGGAGGAACACTGAAGCTTTCTTT.

The CDR3 region has the DNA TGCGCCAGCAGCCAAGAGGGGGCGAACACTGAAGCTTTCTTT. It is translated as CASSQEGANTEAFF. The chain joins TRBV4-1 to TRBJ1-1; perhaps TRBD1 as D (6 bases). There are 14 residues in the CDR3. The V end was cut by 0 bases, the J end by 1 base, with 6 bases between. CDR1 and CDR2 from the germline V gene are MGHRA and YSYEKL.

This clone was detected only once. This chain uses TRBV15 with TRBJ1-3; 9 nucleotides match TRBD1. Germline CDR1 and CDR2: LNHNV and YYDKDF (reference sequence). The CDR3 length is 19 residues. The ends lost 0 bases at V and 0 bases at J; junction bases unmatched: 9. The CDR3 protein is CATSRERQGVTGSGNTIYF. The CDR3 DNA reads TGTGCCACCAGCAGAGAAAGACAGGGGGTTACCGGCTCTGGAAACACCATATATTTT.

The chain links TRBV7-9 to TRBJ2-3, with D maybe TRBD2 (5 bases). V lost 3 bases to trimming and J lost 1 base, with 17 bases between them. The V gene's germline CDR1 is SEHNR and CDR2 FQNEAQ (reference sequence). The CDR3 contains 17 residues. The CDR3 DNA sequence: TGTGCCAGCAGCTTCGGTAATGGCGGGCGAGGCACAGATACGCAGTATTTT. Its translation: CASSFGNGGRGTDTQYF.

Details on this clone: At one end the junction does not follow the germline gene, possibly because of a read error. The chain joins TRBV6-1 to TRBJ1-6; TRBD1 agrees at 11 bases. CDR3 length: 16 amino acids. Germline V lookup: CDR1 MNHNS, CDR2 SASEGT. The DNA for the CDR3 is TGTGCCATCAGTGGACAGGGGGCTGGGTATAATTCACCCCTCCACTTT. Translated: CAISGQGAGYNSPLHF.

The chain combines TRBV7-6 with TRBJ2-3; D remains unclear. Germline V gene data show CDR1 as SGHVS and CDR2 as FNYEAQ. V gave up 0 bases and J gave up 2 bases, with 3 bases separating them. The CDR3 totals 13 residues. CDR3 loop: CASSLALTDTQYF. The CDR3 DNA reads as TGTGCCAGCAGCTTAGCCCTCACAGATACGCAGTATTTT.

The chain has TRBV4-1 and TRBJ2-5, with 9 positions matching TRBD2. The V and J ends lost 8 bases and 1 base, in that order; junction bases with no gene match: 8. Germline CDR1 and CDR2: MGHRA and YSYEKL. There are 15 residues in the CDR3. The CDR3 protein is CASSPRTSVQETQYF. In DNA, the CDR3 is TGCGCCAGCTCCCCACGGACTAGCGTCCAAGAGACCCAGTACTTC.

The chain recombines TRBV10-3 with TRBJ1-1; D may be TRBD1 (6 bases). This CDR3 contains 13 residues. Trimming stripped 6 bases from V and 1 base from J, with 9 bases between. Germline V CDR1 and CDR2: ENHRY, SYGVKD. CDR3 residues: CAIRLQGNTEAFF. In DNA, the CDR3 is TGTGCCATCAGGCTACAGGGGAACACTGAAGCTTTCTTT.

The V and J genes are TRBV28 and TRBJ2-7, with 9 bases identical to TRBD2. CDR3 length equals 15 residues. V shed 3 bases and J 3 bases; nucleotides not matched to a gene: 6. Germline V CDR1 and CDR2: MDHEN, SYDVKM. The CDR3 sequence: CASSLASGASYEQYF. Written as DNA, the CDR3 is TGTGCCAGCAGTTTGGCTAGCGGGGCAAGCTACGAGCAGTACTTC.

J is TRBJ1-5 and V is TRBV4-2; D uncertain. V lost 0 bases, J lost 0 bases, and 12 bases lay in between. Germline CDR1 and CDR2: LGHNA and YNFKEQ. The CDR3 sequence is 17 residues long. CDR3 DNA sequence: TGTGCCAGCAGCCAAGATAGTAACAGTTATAGCAATCAGCCCCAGCATTTT. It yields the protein CASSQDSNSYSNQPQHF.

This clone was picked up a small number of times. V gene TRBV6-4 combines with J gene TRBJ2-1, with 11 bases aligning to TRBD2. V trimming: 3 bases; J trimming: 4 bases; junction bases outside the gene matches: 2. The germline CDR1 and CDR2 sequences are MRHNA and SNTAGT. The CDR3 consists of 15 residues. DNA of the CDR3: TGTGCCAGCAGTGAGACTAGCGGGGTTTACAATGAGCAGTTCTTC. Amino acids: CASSETSGVYNEQFF.

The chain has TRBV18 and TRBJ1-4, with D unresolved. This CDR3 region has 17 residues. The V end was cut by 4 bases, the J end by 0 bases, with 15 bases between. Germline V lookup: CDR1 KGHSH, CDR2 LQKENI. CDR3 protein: CASSRGSQAATNEKLFF. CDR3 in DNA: TGTGCCAGCTCACGCGGATCCCAAGCTGCAACTAATGAAAAACTGTTTTTT.

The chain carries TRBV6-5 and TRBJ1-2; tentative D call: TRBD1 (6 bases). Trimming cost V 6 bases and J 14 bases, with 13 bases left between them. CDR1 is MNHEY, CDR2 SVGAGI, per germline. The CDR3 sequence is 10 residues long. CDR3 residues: CASRSTGYTF. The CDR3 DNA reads TGTGCCAGCAGATCGACAGGTTATACCTTC.